The 14 T cell receptor beta chains below come from one sample, sequenced in a study of cytomegalovirus exposure and HLA in healthy donors. The PCR employed 60 Vbeta primers together with 13 Jbeta primers. Sequenced by immunoSEQ multiplex PCR; TCRdb stores in-frame clones only, minus some. This sample's table reports around 64,000 clones. What was sequenced was PBMCs. The receptor set was obtained from a female donor in good health and CMV-seropositive.

The rearrangement links TRBV7-7 to TRBJ2-7; perhaps TRBD2 as D (5 bases). The germline gives CDR1 SSHAT, CDR2 FNYEAQ (reference sequence). Trimming shortened V by 1 base and J by 6 bases, and 10 bases separated the two germline ends. The CDR3 is 13 residues long. CDR3 nucleotide sequence: TGTGCCAGCAGCTTAGTTCGTGAGGGCGAGCAGTACTTC. Its translation: CASSLVREGEQYF.

This chain links TRBV6-5 with TRBJ2-7; D is ambiguous. Trimming pared 0 bases from V and 3 bases from J, leaving 9 bases between. Germline V CDR1 and CDR2: MNHEY, SVGAGI. The CDR3 spans 14 residues. The CDR3 DNA is TGTGCCAGCAGTTACTCGAATGGAGACTACGAGCAGTACTTC. Its protein product is CASSYSNGDYEQYF.

The chain has TRBV4-3 and TRBJ2-5; 13 bases fit TRBD2. Trimming removed 4 bases from V and 3 bases from J; junction bases left unmatched: 5. Germline lookup yields CDR1 LGHNA and CDR2 YSLEER. This CDR3 has 16 residues. CDR3 nucleotides: TGCGCCAGCAGCCTTACCGGGACTAGCGGGGAAGAGACCCAGTACTTC. This encodes CASSLTGTSGEETQYF.

This rearrangement joins TRBV6-4 to TRBJ2-5, with 8 bases that match TRBD1. From germline, CDR1 is MRHNA and CDR2 SNTAGT. The junction had 4 bases not matched to a gene; V was cut back by 3 bases and J by 7 bases. The CDR3 covers 13 residues. CDR3 sequence reads: CASSESGTGTQYF. CDR3 sequence (DNA): TGTGCCAGCAGTGAATCGGGGACAGGGACCCAGTACTTC.

J is TRBJ1-4 and V is TRBV10-3; 7 bases map to TRBD1. CDR1 and CDR2 (germline): ENHRY, SYGVKD. This CDR3 is 15 amino acids long. V shed 5 bases, J shed 8 bases, and the junction held 11 bases outside the gene matches. The chain's CDR3 is CAISPTGQIGEKLFF. Here the CDR3 DNA reads TGTGCCATCAGTCCGACAGGGCAGATCGGAGAAAAACTGTTTTTT.

This chain joins TRBV29-1 and TRBJ1-1; 7 nucleotides align to TRBD1. CDR1 SQVTM and CDR2 ANQGSEA come from the germline V gene. The CDR3 is 12 amino acids. With 5 bases clipped from V and 6 bases from J, the junction kept 6 bases outside the gene matches. CDR3: CSVNYQGAEAFF. The CDR3 DNA reads as TGCAGCGTTAACTACCAGGGGGCTGAAGCTTTCTTT. Complete variable domain (other parts from reference TRBV29-1 and TRBJ1-1): SAVISQKPSRDICQRGTSLTIQCQVDSQVTMMFWYRQQPGQSLTLIATANQGSEATYESGFVIDKFPISRPNLTFSTLTVSNMSPEDSSIYLCSVNYQGAEAFFGQGTRLTVV.

This chain links TRBV9 with TRBJ1-3, with D possibly TRBD1 on 5 matching bases. V lost 0 bases, J lost 1 base, and 8 bases lay in between. The germline V gene has CDR1 SGDLS and CDR2 YYNGEE. The CDR3 loop spans 15 amino acids. The CDR3 bases are TGTGCCAGCAGCGTAGCATCAGGGTCTGGAAACACCATATATTTT. It codes for CASSVASGSGNTIYF.

The chain uses TRBV27 and TRBJ2-2; 7 bases agree with TRBD2. This CDR3 region has 16 residues. J lost 5 bases, V lost 3 bases, and 9 bases had no gene match. Per germline, CDR1 MNHEY and CDR2 SMNVEV (reference sequence). In DNA, the CDR3 is TGTGCCAGCAGTTTTTGGGAGGGGCGGGGTACCGGGGAGCTGTTTTTT. It is translated as CASSFWEGRGTGELFF.

V and J are TRBV6-5 and TRBJ2-1, with TRBD2 identical over 15 bases. From germline, CDR1 is MNHEY and CDR2 SVGAGI. Trimming took 4 bases from V and 9 from J; bases not matched to a gene: 7. The CDR3 spans 16 residues. CDR3 sequence (DNA): TGTGCCAGCAGTTTGAGTCCGGGACTAGCGGGAGGTGAGCAGTTCTTC. Protein sequence: CASSLSPGLAGGEQFF.

The chain employs TRBV10-1 and TRBJ1-5; D gene uncertain. The CDR3 totals 14 residues. CDR1 is WNHNN and CDR2 is SYGVQD in the germline V gene (reference sequence). Trimming removed 0 bases from V and 7 bases from J, with 10 bases in between. As DNA, the CDR3 is TGCGCCAGCAGTGAGTCGCCTGAGGGCCAGCCCCAGCATTTT. It yields the protein CASSESPEGQPQHF.

The chain employs TRBV5-1 and TRBJ2-7; D is perhaps TRBD2 (6 bases). The CDR3 loop spans 13 amino acids. CDR1 and CDR2 from the germline V gene are SGHRS and YFSETQ. V was clipped by 0 bases and J by 6 bases, with 10 bases between them. CDR3 protein: CASSLALGGEQYF. CDR3 bases: TGCGCCAGCAGCTTGGCCCTGGGAGGCGAGCAGTACTTC. Full variable domain (missing parts from reference TRBV5-1 and TRBJ2-7): KAGVTQTPRYLIKTRGQQVTLSCSPISGHRSVSWYQQTPGQGLQFLFEYFSETQRNKGNFPGRFSGRQFSNSRSEMNVSTLELGDSALYLCASSLALGGEQYFGPGTRLTVT.

The V gene is TRBV18, the J gene TRBJ1-1; 8 positions agree with TRBD1. The CDR3 has 15 residues. Germline CDR1 KGHSH, CDR2 LQKENI. After removal of 2 bases from V and 1 base from J, the junction contained 3 bases not matched to a gene. The CDR3 loop reads CASSPTGQENTEAFF. The CDR3 nucleotides read TGTGCCAGCTCACCAACGGGACAGGAGAACACTGAAGCTTTCTTT.

The gene calls are TRBV27 and TRBJ1-1; D possibly corresponds to TRBD1 (6 bases). CDR1 is MNHEY and CDR2 is SMNVEV in the germline V gene (reference sequence). The CDR3 consists of 15 residues. V lost 6 bases and J 0 bases, leaving 14 bases between the germline ends. The chain's CDR3 is CASSLTGRLNTEAFF. The CDR3 DNA reads TGTGCCAGCAGCCTGACAGGCAGGTTGAACACTGAAGCTTTCTTT.

Concerning this clone: Other DNA variants within this sample encode the same CDR3. The V and J genes are TRBV5-1 and TRBJ2-5, with 11 nucleotides matching TRBD2. The germline CDR1 and CDR2 sequences are SGHRS and YFSETQ. The CDR3 covers 16 residues. V lost 0 bases and J lost 2; bases outside the gene matches: 3. CDR3 region: CASSLVASGGQETQYF. In DNA form, the CDR3 reads TGCGCCAGCAGCTTGGTGGCTAGCGGGGGGCAAGAGACCCAGTACTTC.